The present TCR beta chain was sequenced within a study of shared clonotypes between healthy human individuals. Comment on this clone: Antigen unknown.

Study-level points and caveats: Few donors restricted represented genetic and exposure-history diversity.

Across several immunoSEQ plates, the genomic DNA of each subset was split evenly. Method: immunoSEQ multiplex PCR; TCRdb's copy keeps in-frame clones and lacks some. The repertoire holds roughly 700,000 clones, with 74% as singletons. This CDR3 is built from 15 residues. Germline trimming cut 5 bases from V and 3 bases from J; bases unmatched to any gene: 8. The germline CDR1 and CDR2 sequences are SGHDN and FVKESK. This chain uses TRBV14 with TRBJ2-7, with 9 bases lining up with TRBD1. The receptor was isolated from a woman aged 30 to 39 in good health. The sample consisted of memory CD4+ T cells sorted from blood. Subset noted: CD45RA-negative fraction. CDR3 nucleotides: TGTGCCAGCAGCATAGGGACAGGGAGACACTACGAGCAGTACTTC. Encoded protein: CASSIGTGRHYEQYF.